One and the same sample provided the 19 T cell receptor beta chains below, sequenced in a study of spatial heterogeneity in lung cancer. Antigens of these TCRs are unknown. Each CDR3 protein gets one entry after TCRdb re-called the 5' RACE reads with MiXCR. The sample yields 15,000 to 20,000 distinct CDR3 sequences, 6.2% seen once. Study results and caveats: Tumoral mutation counts were tracked by counts of expanded intratumoral alpha and beta TCRs.

Time point here: sample taken at primary tumor resection. Specimen: lung tumor tissue, collected at surgery. The receptors here all came from a male donor with early-stage non-small cell lung cancer.

The chain combines TRBV5-1 with TRBJ2-5; D gene unclear. Trimming stripped 0 bases from V and 1 base from J, with 10 bases between. The CDR3 is made up of 15 amino acids. The germline CDR1 and CDR2 sequences are SGHRS and YFSETQ. The CDR3 coding sequence is TGCGCCAGCAGCTTGGGGAGACCGCTCCAAGAGACCCAGTACTTC. Its protein is CASSLGRPLQETQYF.

Many counts were recorded for this clonotype. The chain employs TRBV20-1 and TRBJ2-1; D remains ambiguous. V was pared by 0 bases and J by 9 bases, with 9 bases between. The CDR3 consists of 12 residues. The germline V gene has CDR1 DFQATT and CDR2 SNEGSKA (reference sequence). CDR3 coding DNA: TGCAGTGCTAGAGAGTGGAAGGGTGAGCAGTTCTTC. It codes for CSAREWKGEQFF.

This clonotype has at least ten counts. This rearrangement joins TRBV4-1 to TRBJ2-5; a weak D match, TRBD2 (6 bases). The CDR3 runs 16 residues. With 0 bases removed from V and 5 bases from J, the gap between germline ends came to 16 bases. Germline lookup yields CDR1 MGHRA and CDR2 YSYEKL. The CDR3 DNA reads as TGCGCCAGCAGCCAAGATTTTAAGGGAGGCAAGGAGACCCAGTACTTC. This sequence encodes CASSQDFKGGKETQYF.

This clonotype is judged large. The chain employs TRBV30 and TRBJ2-3, with 7 bases aligning to TRBD1. With V trimmed by 4 bases and J by 0 bases, 7 bases remained unmatched. Germline V gives CDR1 GTSNPN, CDR2 SVGIG (reference sequence). This CDR3 region has 15 residues. The CDR3 is CAWNGAGGSTDTQYF. The CDR3 DNA follows: TGTGCCTGGAACGGGGCAGGGGGAAGCACAGATACGCAGTATTTT.

This clonotype was seen repeatedly, ten times or more. CDR3 loop: CASSLTRGAGQVYEQYF. CDR3 nucleotides: TGTGCCAGCAGCCTCACGAGAGGCGCGGGACAGGTCTACGAGCAGTACTTC. The chain has TRBV13 and TRBJ2-7; 8 bases agree with TRBD1. The CDR3 extends over 17 amino acids. Germline CDR1 PRHDT, CDR2 FYEKMQ (reference sequence). J was trimmed by 3 bases and V by 5 bases; bases with no gene match: 15.

The chain couples TRBV20-1 to TRBJ2-7; D is possibly TRBD1 (6 bases). The CDR3 is 13 residues long. CDR1 and CDR2 from the germline V gene are DFQATT and SNEGSKA (reference sequence). The ends were cut back, 5 bases at V and 5 bases at J, with 16 bases in the middle. The CDR3 loop reads CSALQDSKHEQYF. CDR3 in DNA: TGCAGTGCTCTCCAGGACAGTAAGCACGAGCAGTACTTC.

The V call is TRBV4-2, the J call TRBJ1-6; TRBD1 might be the D (5 bases). The CDR3 has 15 amino acids. V was clipped by 0 bases and J by 10 bases, with 13 bases between them. Germline assignment: CDR1 LGHNA and CDR2 YNFKEQ. The CDR3 region is CASSQDRGARSPLHF. CDR3 DNA sequence: TGTGCCAGCAGCCAAGATCGAGGGGCCAGGTCACCCCTCCACTTT.

There are many counts of this clonotype. The chain recombines TRBV20-1 with TRBJ2-1, with 8 bases fitting TRBD2. Losses at the gene ends were 5 bases for V and 0 bases for J; bases not matched to a gene: 18. Germline V CDR1 and CDR2: DFQATT, SNEGSKA (reference sequence). The CDR3 covers 19 residues. The CDR3 here is CSAPPAFQRSGGSYNEQFF. The CDR3 nucleotides are TGCAGTGCTCCCCCGGCCTTTCAACGGAGCGGGGGCTCCTACAATGAGCAGTTCTTC.

Judged by abundance, this clonotype is medium-sized. This sequence joins TRBV28 and TRBJ2-3, with 9 bases aligning to TRBD2. Germline CDR1 and CDR2: MDHEN and SYDVKM. This CDR3 contains 17 residues. Trimming removed 4 bases from V and 1 base from J; junction bases left unmatched: 9. As DNA, the CDR3 is TGTGCCAGCAGTTCCCTTCTGATAGCGGGAGGCACAGATACGCAGTATTTT. Translated, it gives CASSSLLIAGGTDTQYF.

This clonotype was seen repeatedly, ten times or more. The chain carries TRBV28 and TRBJ2-7; 9 nucleotides agree with TRBD2. Germline CDR1 and CDR2: MDHEN and SYDVKM. The CDR3 has 16 amino acids. V gave up 2 bases and J gave up 6 bases; unmatched junction bases: 11. CDR3 coding DNA: TGTGCCAGCAGTTTAGAGGGGAGCGGGAGGTTGGGCGAGCAGTACTTC. Translated, it gives CASSLEGSGRLGEQYF.

This clonotype was counted ten times or more. The chain has TRBV27 and TRBJ2-1, with D possibly matching TRBD2 (7 bases). V dropped 7 bases and J dropped 6 bases, with 16 bases sitting between them. Germline V gene data show CDR1 as MNHEY and CDR2 as SMNVEV (reference sequence). The length of the CDR3 is 14 residues. The CDR3 reads CASKGGGPGNEQFF. As DNA, the CDR3 is TGTGCCAGCAAAGGGGGAGGGCCTGGCAATGAGCAGTTCTTC.

This clonotype was seen many times. J is TRBJ1-6 and V is TRBV7-9; perhaps TRBD1 as D (5 bases). This CDR3 comprises 15 residues. CDR1 SEHNR and CDR2 FQNEAQ come from the germline V gene (reference sequence). Deletions cut 1 base from V and 9 bases from J, with 13 bases between. Written as DNA, the CDR3 is TGTGCCAGCAGCTTAGACTGGCAGAGGGGTTCACCCCTCCACTTT. Protein sequence: CASSLDWQRGSPLHF. Looking up the rest from reference TRBV7-9 and TRBJ1-6 gives the full variable domain: DTGVSQNPRHKITKRGQNVTFRCDPISEHNRLYWYRQTLGQGPEFLTYFQNEAQLEKSRLLSDRFSAERPKGSFSTLEIQRTEQGDSAMYLCASSLDWQRGSPLHFGNGTRLTVT.

In its sample, this clonotype was seen many times. V is TRBV9 and J is TRBJ1-5, with D perhaps matching TRBD1 (6 bases). This CDR3 region has 14 residues. Germline values: CDR1 SGDLS, CDR2 YYNGEE. V was shortened by 0 bases and J by 9 bases, with 13 bases between the two germline ends. CDR3 loop: CASSVEGGPGPQHF. For the CDR3, the DNA is TGTGCCAGCAGCGTAGAGGGGGGTCCCGGGCCCCAGCATTTT.

This clonotype was counted only a few times. The rearrangement links TRBV27 to TRBJ1-2; the match to TRBD1 covers 7 bases. The length of the CDR3 is 15 residues. V gave up 0 bases and J gave up 4 bases; unmatched junction bases: 5. Germline CDR1 and CDR2: MNHEY and SMNVEV (reference sequence). CDR3 residues: CASSLSRGSIYGYTF. The CDR3 bases are TGTGCCAGCAGTTTATCCAGGGGGTCTATCTATGGCTACACCTTC.

The rearrangement uses TRBV19 and TRBJ1-2, with a tentative D call TRBD1 (5 bases). CDR1 and CDR2 (germline): LNHDA, SQIVND (reference sequence). V dropped 7 bases and J dropped 3 bases, with 30 bases sitting between them. CDR3 length equals 19 residues. CDR3 sequence reads: CASTGRSGFRQLEDYGYTF. The CDR3 DNA reads TGTGCCAGTACGGGGCGAAGCGGGTTCCGACAGCTAGAAGACTATGGCTACACCTTC.

Many counts were recorded for this clonotype. The chain carries TRBV4-2 and TRBJ2-1; 8 bases match TRBD2. CDR1 is LGHNA and CDR2 is YNFKEQ in the germline V gene. The CDR3 length is 16 residues. The junction had 20 bases not matched to a gene; V was cut back by 9 bases and J by 10 bases. In nucleotides, the CDR3 is TGTGCCAGTTCTACCACGGGTTCCGGGACTAGGGTGGAGCAGTTCTTC. The encoded protein is CASSTTGSGTRVEQFF.

This clonotype was recorded at least ten times. The chain employs TRBV10-2 and TRBJ1-2, with 7 nucleotides matching TRBD1. CDR1 is WSHSY, CDR2 SAAADI, per germline. V lost 6 bases and J lost 1; bases outside the gene matches: 5. The length of the CDR3 is 14 residues. The CDR3 loop reads CASRAGQLNYGYTF. CDR3 sequence (DNA): TGCGCCAGCAGGGCGGGACAGCTTAACTATGGCTACACCTTC.

In its sample, this clonotype was seen many times. V usage is TRBV18 and J usage is TRBJ2-7, with a possible D match to TRBD1 (5 bases). In germline, CDR1 is KGHSH, CDR2 LQKENI. The CDR3 is made up of 13 amino acids. Trimming took 3 bases from V and 4 from J, leaving 10 bases between them. The CDR3 here is CASSPAGRYEQYF. For the CDR3, the DNA is TGTGCCAGCTCACCCGCAGGGCGGTACGAGCAGTACTTC.

This clonotype was observed many times. The V and J genes are TRBV12-3 or TRBV12-4 and TRBJ2-1; 12 bases line up with TRBD2. V shed 8 bases, J shed 9 bases, and the junction held 8 bases outside the gene matches. The CDR3 sequence is 14 residues long. The CDR3 sequence is CASRTSGGLGEQFF. Written as DNA, the CDR3 is TGTGCCAGCCGTACTAGCGGGGGGCTGGGTGAGCAGTTCTTC.